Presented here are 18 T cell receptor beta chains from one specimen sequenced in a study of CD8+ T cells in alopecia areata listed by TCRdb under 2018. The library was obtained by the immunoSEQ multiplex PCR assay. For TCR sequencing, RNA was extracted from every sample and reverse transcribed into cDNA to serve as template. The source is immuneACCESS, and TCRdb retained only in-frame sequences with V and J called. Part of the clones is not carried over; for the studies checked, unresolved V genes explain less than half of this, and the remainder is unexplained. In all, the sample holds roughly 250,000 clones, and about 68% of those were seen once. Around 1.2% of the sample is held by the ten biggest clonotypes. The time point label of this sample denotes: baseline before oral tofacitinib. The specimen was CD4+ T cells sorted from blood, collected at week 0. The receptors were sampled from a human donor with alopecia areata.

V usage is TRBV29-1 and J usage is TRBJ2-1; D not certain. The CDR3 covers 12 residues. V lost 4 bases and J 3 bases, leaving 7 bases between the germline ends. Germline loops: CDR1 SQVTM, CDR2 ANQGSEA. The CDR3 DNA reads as TGCAGCGTTGGGCTGGGCTACAATGAGCAGTTCTTC. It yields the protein CSVGLGYNEQFF.

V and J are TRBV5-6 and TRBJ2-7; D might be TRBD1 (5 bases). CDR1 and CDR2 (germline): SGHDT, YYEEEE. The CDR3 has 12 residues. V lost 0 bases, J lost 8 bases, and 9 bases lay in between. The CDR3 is CASSLGQTQQYF. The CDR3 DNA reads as TGTGCCAGCAGCTTGGGACAGACCCAGCAGTACTTC.

The CDR3 DNA reads as TGTGCTAGTGGCCAAACTGGACTAGCGGGCTCCTACGAGCAGTACTTC. Its translation is CASGQTGLAGSYEQYF. This chain joins TRBV12-5 and TRBJ2-7; 11 bases map to TRBD2. Germline assignment: CDR1 LGHNT and CDR2 FRNRAP. The V segment lost 6 bases and the J segment 0 bases; nucleotides outside the gene matches: 7. The CDR3 totals 16 residues.

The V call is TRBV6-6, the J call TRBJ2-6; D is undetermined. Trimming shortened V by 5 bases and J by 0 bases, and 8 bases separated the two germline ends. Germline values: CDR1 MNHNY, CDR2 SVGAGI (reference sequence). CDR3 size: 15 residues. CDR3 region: CASSPDNSGANVLTF. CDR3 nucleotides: TGTGCCAGCAGTCCAGACAACTCTGGGGCCAACGTCCTGACTTTC.

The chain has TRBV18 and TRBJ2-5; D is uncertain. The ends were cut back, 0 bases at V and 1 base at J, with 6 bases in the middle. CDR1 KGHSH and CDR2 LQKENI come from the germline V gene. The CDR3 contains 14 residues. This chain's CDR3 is CASSPPALQETQYF. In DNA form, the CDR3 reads TGTGCCAGCTCACCACCGGCCCTCCAAGAGACCCAGTACTTC. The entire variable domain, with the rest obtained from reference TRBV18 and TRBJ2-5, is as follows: NAGVMQNPRHLVRRRGQEARLRCSPMKGHSHVYWYRQLPEEGLKFMVYLQKENIIDESGMPKERFSAEFPKEGPSILRIQQVVRGDSAAYFCASSPPALQETQYFGPGTRLLVL.

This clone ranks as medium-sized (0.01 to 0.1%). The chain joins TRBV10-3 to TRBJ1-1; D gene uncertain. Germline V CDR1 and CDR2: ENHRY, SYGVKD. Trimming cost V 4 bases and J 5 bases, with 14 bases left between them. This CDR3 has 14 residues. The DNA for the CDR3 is TGTGCCATCAGTGTGGGAGGGTCAAGGACTGAAGCTTTCTTT. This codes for CAISVGGSRTEAFF.

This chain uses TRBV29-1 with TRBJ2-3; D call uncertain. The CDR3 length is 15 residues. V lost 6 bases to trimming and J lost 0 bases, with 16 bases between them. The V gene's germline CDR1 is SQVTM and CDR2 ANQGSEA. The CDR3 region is CSVGNTQYSTDTQYF. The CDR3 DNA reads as TGCAGCGTGGGAAATACCCAGTATAGCACAGATACGCAGTATTTT.

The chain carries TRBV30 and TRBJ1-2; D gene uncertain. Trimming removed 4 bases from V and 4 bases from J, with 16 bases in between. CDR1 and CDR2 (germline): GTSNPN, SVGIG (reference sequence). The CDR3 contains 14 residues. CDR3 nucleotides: TGTGCCTGGACTGGCCAAAGGGTTTCCTATGGCTACACCTTC. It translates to CAWTGQRVSYGYTF. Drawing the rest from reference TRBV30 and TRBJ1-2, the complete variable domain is SQTIHQWPATLVQPVGSPLSLECTVEGTSNPNLYWYRQAAGRGLQLLFYSVGIGQISSEVPQNLSASRPQDRQFILSSKKLLLSDSGFYLCAWTGQRVSYGYTFGSGTRLTVV.

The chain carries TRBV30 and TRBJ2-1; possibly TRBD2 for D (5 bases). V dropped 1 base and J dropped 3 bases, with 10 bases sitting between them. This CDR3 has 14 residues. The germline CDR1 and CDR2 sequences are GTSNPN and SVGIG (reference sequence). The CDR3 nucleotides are TGTGCCTGGAGTGAAAGCGGTCTCTACAATGAGCAGTTCTTC. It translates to CAWSESGLYNEQFF.

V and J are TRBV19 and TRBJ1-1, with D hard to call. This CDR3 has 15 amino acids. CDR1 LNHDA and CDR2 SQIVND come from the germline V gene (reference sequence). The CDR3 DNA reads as TGTGCAGTAAGTGACGGATCAGTAATGAACACTGAAGCTTTCTTT. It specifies CAVSDGSVMNTEAFF.

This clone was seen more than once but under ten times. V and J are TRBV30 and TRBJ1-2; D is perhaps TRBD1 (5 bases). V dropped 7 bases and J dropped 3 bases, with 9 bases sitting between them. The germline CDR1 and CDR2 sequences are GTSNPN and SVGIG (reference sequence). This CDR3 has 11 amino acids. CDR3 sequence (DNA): TGTGCCTCGGACACATACTATGGCTACACCTTC. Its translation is CASDTYYGYTF.

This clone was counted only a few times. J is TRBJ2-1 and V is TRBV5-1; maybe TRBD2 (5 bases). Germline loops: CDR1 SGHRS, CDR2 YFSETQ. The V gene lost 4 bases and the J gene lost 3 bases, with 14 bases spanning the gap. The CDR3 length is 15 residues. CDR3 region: CASSLWTTSYNEQFF. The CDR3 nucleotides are TGCGCCAGCAGCCTGTGGACCACTAGCTACAATGAGCAGTTCTTC.

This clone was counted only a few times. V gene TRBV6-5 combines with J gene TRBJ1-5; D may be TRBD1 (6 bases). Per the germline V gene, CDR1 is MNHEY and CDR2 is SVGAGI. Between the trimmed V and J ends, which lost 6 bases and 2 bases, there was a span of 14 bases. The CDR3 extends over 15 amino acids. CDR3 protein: CASRPTGYGNQPQHF. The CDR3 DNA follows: TGTGCCAGCAGACCTACAGGGTATGGCAATCAGCCCCAGCATTTT.

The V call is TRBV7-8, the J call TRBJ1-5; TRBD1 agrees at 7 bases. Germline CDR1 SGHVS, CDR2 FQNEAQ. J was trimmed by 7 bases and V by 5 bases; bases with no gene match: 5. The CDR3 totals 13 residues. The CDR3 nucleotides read TGTGCCAGCAGCCCACAGGGGATCCAGCCCCAGCATTTT. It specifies CASSPQGIQPQHF.

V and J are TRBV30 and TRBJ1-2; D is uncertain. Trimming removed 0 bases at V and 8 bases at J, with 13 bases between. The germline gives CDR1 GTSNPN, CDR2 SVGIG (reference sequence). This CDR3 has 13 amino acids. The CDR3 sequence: CAWSVLVVGGYTF. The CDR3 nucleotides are TGTGCCTGGAGTGTGTTGGTGGTAGGAGGCTACACCTTC.

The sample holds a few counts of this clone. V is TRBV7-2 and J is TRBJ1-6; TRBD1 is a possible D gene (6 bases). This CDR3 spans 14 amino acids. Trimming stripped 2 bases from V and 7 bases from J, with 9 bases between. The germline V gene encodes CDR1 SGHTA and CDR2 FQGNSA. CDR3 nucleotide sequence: TGTGCCAGCAGCTTAAACAGGGCAAATTCACCCCTCCACTTT. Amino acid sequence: CASSLNRANSPLHF.

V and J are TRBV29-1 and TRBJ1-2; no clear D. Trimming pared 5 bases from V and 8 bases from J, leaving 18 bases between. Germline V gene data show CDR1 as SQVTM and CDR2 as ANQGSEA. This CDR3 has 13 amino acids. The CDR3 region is CSVPHLGKSGYTF. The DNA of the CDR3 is TGCAGCGTTCCACACCTGGGAAAATCCGGCTACACCTTC.

CDR3 residues: CASSWKGGTDTQYF. In DNA form, the CDR3 reads TGTGCCAGCAGCTGGAAGGGCGGCACAGATACGCAGTATTTT. The chain employs TRBV5-4 and TRBJ2-3; D remains ambiguous. Germline V gives CDR1 SGHNT, CDR2 YYREEE (reference sequence). V shed 3 bases and J shed 1 base, with 9 bases lying between them. The CDR3 contains 14 residues.